This T cell receptor (beta chain) was recorded in a study of CD8 T cells in Susac syndrome. Peripheral blood CD8+ and CD4+ T cells were profiled by TCR beta sequencing. Treatment-naive patients with stable or active relapsing-remitting disease served as multiple sclerosis controls. In contrast to the negatively isolated CD8+ and CD4+ T cells, TEMRA cells were FACS-enriched. Roughly 0.45 to 1 ug RNA was reverse transcribed with random hexamers. Amplification of the TCR beta CDR3 was carried out by immunoSEQ multiplex PCR, which spanned a total of 54 Vbeta and 13 Jbeta segments. Using its own MiXCR run on the immunoSEQ multiplex PCR reads, TCRdb lists one record per CDR3 protein. The sample gives about 280,000 distinct CDR3 sequences, roughly 85% of which show up once; approximately 0.11% is in the top ten. The sample was CD8+ T cells from PBMCs. The source of this sequence is a human donor with multiple sclerosis.

The CDR3 DNA reads as TGTGCCAGCAGTGAAGATTATGCCCTAAGAAGCTACACCTTC. Protein product: CASSEDYALRSYTF. The gene calls are TRBV6-1 and TRBJ1-2; no firm D call. Trimming shortened V by 1 base and J by 9 bases, and 15 bases separated the two germline ends. This CDR3 has 14 amino acids. The germline CDR1 and CDR2 sequences are MNHNS and SASEGT.